Shown below are 12 T cell receptor beta chains from a single sample sequenced in a study of cytomegalovirus exposure and HLA in healthy donors. Vbeta (60) and Jbeta (13) primers were used in the PCR. TCRdb keeps only in-frame clones here, not all; method: immunoSEQ multiplex PCR. The sample has some 140,000 clones; 65% to 80% are singletons. Material for sequencing was PBMCs. The receptors stem from a woman aged 18-29 years in good health and CMV-seronegative.

This chain links TRBV6-5 with TRBJ1-1; D might be TRBD1 (5 bases). V gave up 2 bases and J gave up 8 bases, with 12 bases separating them. The CDR3 is 13 residues long. The germline CDR1 and CDR2 sequences are MNHEY and SVGAGI. This CDR3 reads CASSYLTGTEAFF. The DNA of the CDR3 is TGTGCCAGCAGTTACCTTACAGGAACCGAAGCTTTCTTT.

The chain recombines TRBV6-6 with TRBJ2-1; D is undetermined. The length of the CDR3 is 13 residues. Trimming took 2 bases from V and 8 from J, leaving 10 bases between them. Looked up from germline, CDR1 is MNHNY and CDR2 is SVGAGI (reference sequence). CDR3 DNA: TGTGCCAGCAGTTACCCACTCTTGGATGAGCAGTTCTTC. Protein product: CASSYPLLDEQFF.

The chain uses TRBV5-4 and TRBJ2-7; 14 bases fit TRBD2. The CDR3 consists of 16 residues. V shed 4 bases and J 5 bases; nucleotides not matched to a gene: 8. Germline loops: CDR1 SGHNT, CDR2 YYREEE (reference sequence). The CDR3 protein is CASSPSGTSGSHEQYF. CDR3 nucleotides: TGTGCCAGCAGCCCGAGTGGGACTAGCGGGAGTCACGAGCAGTACTTC.

J is TRBJ2-3 and V is TRBV4-2; TRBD2 matches 12 bases. V lost 3 bases to trimming and J lost 2 bases; unmatched junction nucleotides: 6. Germline CDR1 and CDR2: LGHNA and YNFKEQ. The CDR3 runs 17 residues. For the CDR3, the DNA is TGTGCCAGCAGCCAGGCCCTAGCGGGAGGGCCCACAGATACGCAGTATTTT. Protein: CASSQALAGGPTDTQYF.

The chain uses TRBV7-9 and TRBJ1-3; D ambiguous. The CDR3 sequence is 16 residues long. V lost 0 bases to trimming and J lost 4 bases, with 13 bases between them. Looked up from germline, CDR1 is SEHNR and CDR2 is FQNEAQ (reference sequence). Here the CDR3 reads CASSLAVSDAGNTIYF. In nucleotides, the CDR3 is TGTGCCAGCAGCTTAGCGGTGAGCGACGCAGGAAACACCATATATTTT. Together with reference TRBV7-9 and TRBJ1-3, the CDR3 gives the full variable domain: DTGVSQNPRHKITKRGQNVTFRCDPISEHNRLYWYRQTLGQGPEFLTYFQNEAQLEKSRLLSDRFSAERPKGSFSTLEIQRTEQGDSAMYLCASSLAVSDAGNTIYFGEGSWLTVV.

This clone has a handful of counts. This sequence joins TRBV2 and TRBJ1-4; TRBD1 matches 10 bases. Germline lookup yields CDR1 SNHLY and CDR2 FYNNEI. The CDR3 loop spans 14 amino acids. V was clipped by 6 bases and J by 8 bases; unmatched bases: 6. For the CDR3, the DNA is TGTGCCAGCAGGTCCGGGACAGGGGACGAAAAACTGTTTTTT. Translating it yields CASRSGTGDEKLFF.

This chain uses TRBV29-1 with TRBJ1-2, with D tentatively TRBD1 (6 bases). The length of the CDR3 is 12 residues. From germline, CDR1 is SQVTM and CDR2 ANQGSEA. V lost 8 bases to trimming and J lost 2 bases, with 12 bases between them. CDR3 DNA: TGCAGCTCCCAGGACAGAAACTATGGCTACACCTTC. Translating it yields CSSQDRNYGYTF.

This clone was observed once. One end of the junction fails to match germline, which may point to a read error. The chain recombines TRBV27 with TRBJ2-1, with D tentatively TRBD2 (9 bases). The CDR3 length is 17 residues. Germline assignment: CDR1 MNHEY and CDR2 SMNVEV (reference sequence). The CDR3 DNA reads TGTGTCAGCAGTTTATCAGGGGGCCTAGCGGGAATCAATGAGCAGTTCTTC. Residues: CVSSLSGGLAGINEQFF.

V is TRBV10-1 and J is TRBJ2-2; 9 bases map to TRBD2. The CDR3 has 16 amino acids. V shed 4 bases, J shed 1 base, and the junction held 4 bases outside the gene matches. The germline gives CDR1 WNHNN, CDR2 SYGVQD (reference sequence). CDR3 protein: CASSVETSGNTGELFF. DNA for the CDR3: TGCGCCAGCAGTGTGGAGACTAGCGGGAACACCGGGGAGCTGTTTTTT.

This clone was detected many times. The chain is built from TRBV14 and TRBJ1-5, with a weak D call TRBD1 (5 bases). Germline CDR1 is SGHDN and CDR2 is FVKESK. The CDR3 consists of 14 residues. V lost 4 bases, J lost 2 bases, and 9 bases lay in between. The CDR3 DNA sequence: TGTGCCAGCAGCCGCGCGGGGGGCAATCAGCCCCAGCATTTT. Protein: CASSRAGGNQPQHF.

A note on this clone: This same CDR3 is encoded by further DNA sequences in the sample. The chain carries TRBV18 and TRBJ1-1, with 8 bases aligning to TRBD1. V was pared by 5 bases and J by 2 bases, with 4 bases of the junction left unmatched. The germline V gene encodes CDR1 KGHSH and CDR2 LQKENI. The CDR3 has 14 amino acids. CDR3 bases: TGTGCCAGCTCAAGACAGGGGTTTAACACTGAAGCTTTCTTT. It is translated as CASSRQGFNTEAFF.

The chain has TRBV30 and TRBJ1-3; D gene unclear. Trimming stripped 3 bases from V and 0 bases from J, with 9 bases between. The CDR3 runs 14 residues. Per the germline V gene, CDR1 is GTSNPN and CDR2 is SVGIG (reference sequence). The DNA for the CDR3 is TGTGCCTGGAGACTGCTGAGCTCTGGAAACACCATATATTTT. Amino acids: CAWRLLSSGNTIYF.